These 18 T cell receptor beta chains share one sample of origin, sequenced in a study of cytotoxic CD8 clonotypes in ibrutinib-treated CLL. TCRdb's table, derived via immunoSEQ multiplex PCR, lists solely in-frame clones and lacks some. This sample has under 300,000 clones; roughly three quarters occur once, and the top ten carry roughly 5%. The input for sequencing was PBMCs, taken at disease progression, from a patient treated with ibrutinib. The origin of the receptors is a human donor with chronic lymphocytic leukemia.

The V and J genes are TRBV4-1 and TRBJ2-1; maybe TRBD2 (6 bases). The CDR3 contains 15 residues. Trimming stripped 1 base from V and 8 bases from J, with 15 bases between. Germline CDR1 MGHRA, CDR2 YSYEKL. CDR3 amino acids: CASSQGWRAGDEQFF. CDR3 sequence (DNA): TGCGCCAGCAGCCAAGGGTGGAGGGCCGGGGATGAGCAGTTCTTC.

This chain uses TRBV6-6 with TRBJ1-2, with a weak D call TRBD1 (6 bases). The V gene's germline CDR1 is MNHNY and CDR2 SVGAGI (reference sequence). The length of the CDR3 is 12 residues. V was shortened by 5 bases and J by 7 bases, with 11 bases between the two germline ends. CDR3 sequence (DNA): TGTGCCAGCAGTCACAGGGATGGTGGCTACACCTTC. It codes for CASSHRDGGYTF.

The chain carries TRBV27 and TRBJ1-2, with a weak D call TRBD1 (5 bases). This CDR3 spans 15 amino acids. CDR1 is MNHEY, CDR2 SMNVEV, per germline (reference sequence). V shed 3 bases and J shed 4 bases, with 15 bases lying between them. DNA of the CDR3: TGTGCCAGCAGTTTGGTTCAGGGTTTGTTCTATGGCTACACCTTC. It encodes CASSLVQGLFYGYTF.

The rearrangement links TRBV12-5 to TRBJ1-1; tentatively, D is TRBD1 (6 bases). V was pared by 0 bases and J by 1 base, with 12 bases between. The CDR3 sequence is 16 residues long. The germline gives CDR1 LGHNT, CDR2 FRNRAP. The CDR3 loop is CASGLVGTRGNTEAFF. The CDR3 DNA reads TGTGCTAGTGGTTTGGTCGGCACCAGGGGGAACACTGAAGCTTTCTTT.

The gene calls are TRBV28 and TRBJ1-5, with D possibly matching TRBD1 (6 bases). V lost 5 bases and J lost 6, with 17 bases in between. CDR1 and CDR2 (germline): MDHEN, SYDVKM. The CDR3 totals 15 residues. Here the CDR3 DNA reads TGTGCCAGCAGTGCCTTTGGGGGGGCCGGTCAGCCCCAGCATTTT. Its translation is CASSAFGGAGQPQHF.

This chain joins TRBV29-1 and TRBJ2-7; 11 bases map to TRBD2. CDR1 and CDR2 (germline): SQVTM, ANQGSEA. With V trimmed by 6 bases and J by 5 bases, 6 bases remained unmatched. The CDR3 runs to 13 residues. The CDR3 DNA reads TGCAGCGTGGCGGGACTAGCGGTCCACGAGCAGTACTTC. Amino acids: CSVAGLAVHEQYF.

This clone was observed a handful of times. This sequence joins TRBV5-5 and TRBJ1-2; D not certain. Per the germline V gene, CDR1 is SGHKS and CDR2 is YYEKEE (reference sequence). V lost 0 bases and J lost 6, with 12 bases in between. The CDR3 runs to 14 residues. The CDR3, as DNA: TGTGCCAGCAGCTTGGTTGGGAAACGGGATGGCTACACCTTC. Its protein is CASSLVGKRDGYTF.

The V call is TRBV9, the J call TRBJ2-7, with D perhaps TRBD2 (5 bases). Germline CDR1 is SGDLS and CDR2 is YYNGEE. The CDR3 length is 15 residues. V lost 0 bases and J lost 2, with 12 bases in between. The CDR3 sequence is CASSVATLGPYEQYF. The CDR3 region has the DNA TGTGCCAGCAGCGTAGCGACACTAGGTCCCTACGAGCAGTACTTC.

The V call is TRBV5-1, the J call TRBJ2-1; 7 positions agree with TRBD2. CDR3 length: 13 amino acids. Unmatched junction bases numbered 2, after V lost 3 bases and J lost 5 bases. Germline-derived CDR1 and CDR2 are SGHRS and YFSETQ. The CDR3 DNA sequence: TGCGCCAGCAGCTGGGGAGGGGACAATGAGCAGTTCTTC. Protein sequence: CASSWGGDNEQFF.

The chain links TRBV6-1 to TRBJ2-7; unclear D gene. Germline CDR1 and CDR2: MNHNS and SASEGT. The V end was cut by 5 bases, the J end by 2 bases, with 7 bases between. The CDR3 length is 12 residues. This CDR3 reads CASSRQAYEQYF. Here the CDR3 DNA reads TGTGCCAGCAGTCGCCAAGCCTACGAGCAGTACTTC.

The sample holds one count of this clone. This chain uses TRBV11-3 with TRBJ2-3; D call uncertain. Germline loops: CDR1 SGHNT, CDR2 YENEEA. The CDR3 is made up of 15 amino acids. V was cut by 1 base and J by 0 bases, with 8 bases left in between. CDR3 in DNA: TGTGCCAGCAGCTTAGGATCGGGTAGCACAGATACGCAGTATTTT. Translated, it gives CASSLGSGSTDTQYF.

This clone was detected only once. V gene TRBV15 combines with J gene TRBJ1-2; no definite D call. Germline CDR1 is LNHNV and CDR2 is YYDKDF (reference sequence). This CDR3 is 15 amino acids long. V lost 5 bases, J lost 3 bases, and 16 bases lay in between. The CDR3 here is CATSPLNTEDYGYTF. The CDR3 bases are TGTGCCACCAGCCCCCTTAATACAGAGGACTATGGCTACACCTTC.

This sequence joins TRBV7-6 and TRBJ1-1, with D perhaps TRBD1 (6 bases). The CDR3 consists of 14 residues. Trimming stripped 1 base from V and 5 bases from J, with 11 bases between. Germline lookup yields CDR1 SGHVS and CDR2 FNYEAQ. In DNA, the CDR3 is TGTGCCAGCAGCTTAGGTCCCAGGGGAACTGAAGCTTTCTTT. This gives the protein CASSLGPRGTEAFF. Combining the CDR3 with reference TRBV7-6 and TRBJ1-1 gives the whole variable domain GAGVSQSPRYKVTKRGQDVALRCDPISGHVSLYWYRQALGQGPEFLTYFNYEAQQDKSGLPNDRFSAERPEGSISTLTIQRTEQRDSAMYRCASSLGPRGTEAFFGQGTRLTVV.

A word on this clone: The sample has other DNA sequences that encode this CDR3 too. The V and J genes are TRBV6-5 and TRBJ2-7; a possible D gene is TRBD2 (6 bases). CDR3 length: 14 amino acids. From germline, CDR1 is MNHEY and CDR2 SVGAGI. Trimming stripped 0 bases from V and 0 bases from J, with 6 bases between. CDR3 region: CASSYSSGSYEQYF. DNA of the CDR3: TGTGCCAGCAGTTACTCTAGCGGCTCCTACGAGCAGTACTTC.

The DNA for the CDR3 is TGTGCCAGCAGCCTGCAAGCGACCGCCCCTGGAGAGACCCAGTACTTC. Protein sequence: CASSLQATAPGETQYF. V is TRBV5-6 and J is TRBJ2-5; D is unresolved. CDR3 length: 16 amino acids. Germline V gene data show CDR1 as SGHDT and CDR2 as YYEEEE. Trimming stripped 4 bases from V and 4 bases from J, with 20 bases between.

This clone has more than one count but fewer than ten. This sequence joins TRBV19 and TRBJ1-2, with D hard to call. Trimming removed 6 bases from V and 8 bases from J, with 25 bases in between. Germline values: CDR1 LNHDA, CDR2 SQIVND (reference sequence). This CDR3 is built from 16 residues. DNA of the CDR3: TGTGCCAGTAGCCCCACCATGGGGTTAAATTTGGGAGGCTACACCTTC. Translating it yields CASSPTMGLNLGGYTF.

The CDR3 region is CASSQQGALETQYF. The CDR3 DNA reads TGTGCCAGCTCCCAACAGGGGGCCCTGGAGACCCAGTACTTC. The J gene is TRBJ2-5, the V gene TRBV18, with TRBD1 matching over 9 bases. V shed 6 bases and J 5 bases; nucleotides not matched to a gene: 7. This CDR3 contains 14 residues. Germline loops: CDR1 KGHSH, CDR2 LQKENI.

V is TRBV4-1 and J is TRBJ2-5; 13 positions agree with TRBD2. CDR1 and CDR2 (germline): MGHRA, YSYEKL. This CDR3 comprises 19 residues. Unmatched junction bases numbered 13, after V lost 1 base and J lost 5 bases. The CDR3 DNA is TGCGCCAGCAGCCAAGCCGGGACTAGCGGGGTTTGGGATTGGGAGACCCAGTACTTC. This translates into CASSQAGTSGVWDWETQYF.